This paragraph reports one T cell receptor beta chain. Its antigen is not known. The sample belongs to a study of CD8 T cells in Susac syndrome. A quantity of about 0.5 to 1 ug RNA underwent reverse transcription using random hexamers. TCR beta CDR3 was amplified by immunoSEQ covering 54 Vbeta and 13 Jbeta. TCRdb reanalysed the immunoSEQ multiplex PCR reads using MiXCR and keeps one entry per CDR3 protein. This table holds approximately 150,000 distinct CDR3 sequences, approximately 94% found once. Germline CDR1 is SGHVS and CDR2 is FQNEAQ. The CDR3 spans 15 residues. The V gene lost 5 bases and the J gene lost 4 bases, with 17 bases spanning the gap. The authors sequenced TCR beta from blood CD8+ and CD4+ T cells. Regarding the study as a whole: Regarding the TCR sequencing and HLA analysis, the study admitted that a relatively small number of individuals were involved.

The chain couples TRBV7-8 to TRBJ1-1; D might be TRBD1 (6 bases). Sequencing used CD4+ T cells from PBMCs. This receptor was obtained from a human donor with multiple sclerosis. In DNA, the CDR3 is TGTGCCAGCAGCCTGACCCAGGGGCGAAGCACTGAAGCTTTCTTT. Protein product: CASSLTQGRSTEAFF.